The source of this T cell receptor beta chain is a study of regulatory T cells in long-lasting Graves disease. Study findings and constraints: Persistent disease was associated with favored TRBV28 usage and with favored use of TRBJ1-2 and TRBJ2-5. Because few samples were included, accuracy may have been lower. Patients whose Graves' disease persisted exhibited lower TCR diversity than those newly diagnosed.

For TCR beta, libraries came from iRepertoire HTBI primers and Arm-PCR of CDR3 regions. A single record per CDR3 protein comes from TCRdb applying MiXCR to the multiplex PCR reads. The sample contains roughly 490,000 distinct CDR3 sequences, around a fifth of which appear only once. The V and J ends lost 6 bases and 3 bases respectively, with 14 bases between them. Germline CDR1 is PRHDT and CDR2 is FYEKMQ (reference sequence). This CDR3 region has 14 residues. Time point given: persistent/refractory GD, antithyroid drugs over 5 years with positive TRAb. Isolated PBMC RNA provided the starting material for the TCR library. Clinicians diagnosed Graves' disease using American Thyroid Association guidelines. At least ten counts were recorded for this clonotype. Its cognate antigen is unknown.

The V call is TRBV13, the J call TRBJ2-5; no reliable D call. The TCR comes from a female donor with Graves disease. The sample consisted of peripheral blood mononuclear cells (PBMCs), taken when the disease was refractory, from a patient treated with antithyroid drugs. In nucleotides, the CDR3 is TGTGCCAGCAGTTCCGACTGGAAGAAAGAGACCCAGTACTTC. It encodes CASSSDWKKETQYF.